This TCR beta chain originates from a study of T cell repertoires in cytomegalovirus infection (dated by TCRdb to between 2019 and 2020). Describing the broader study: Because public TCR beta signatures pointed to carriage of CMV infection together with the matching HLA type, the HLA type of each donor mattered for the analysis.

Comments on this clonotype: What antigen it recognizes has not been identified. Base qualities are not provided; no much larger clone lies one nucleotide away.

TCRdb lists the instrument as Illumina HiSeq 1500. TCRdb handled the public reads itself, with Q25 trimming in fastp and clone calling in MiXCR, and kept productive beta chains. Identical CDR3 protein sequences are pooled into one entry, listed with their most common genes and DNA. Here the sample has around 550,000 distinct CDR3 sequences; around 27% occur a single time. Clones ranked in the top ten supply around 14% of the sample. General findings and caveats noted by the study authors: The ex vivo response was dominated by HLA-C-restricted CMV-specific TCR beta clonotypes, and the single most frequent clonotype in two of eight donors was supplied by these HLA-C-restricted clonotypes. Carriers of CMV infection plus the relevant HLA type were discriminated by the cumulative frequency of public TCR beta family members in the study cohort and in an independent approximately 400-donor cohort.

Taken from the germline V gene, the CDR1 and CDR2 loops are MNHEY and SVGEGT. The CDR3 measures 15 amino acids from cysteine to phenylalanine. Just CDR3 DNA is preserved here, 45 bases in frame from base 1. Trimming costs V 7 bases and J 8 bases, and their ends lie 20 bases apart. Sequencing was carried out using PBMCs. This receptor was obtained from a human donor in good health (CMV status not recorded). Some clones in this sample may be carry-over from other donors' samples. The chain is assembled from TRBV6-2 or TRBV6-3 and TRBJ2-2; confidence is insufficient to name the D gene. The CDR3 protein is CASNNLGPGGGELFF. The sequenced DNA: TGTGCCAGCAACAACTTGGGCCCCGGCGGAGGGGAGCTGTTTTTT.